These 21 T cell receptor beta chains were all obtained from the same sample, sequenced in a study of blood T cell repertoires in COVID-19. Using immunoSEQ multiplex PCR, the repertoire was profiled, and TCRdb retains in-frame clones only, with some absent. The table records hundreds of thousands of clones, approximately 84% of them present only once. Specimen: peripheral blood. All receptors come from a woman aged 25-40 years who had recovered from COVID-19.

The chain links TRBV30 to TRBJ1-6; D gene unclear. V shed 2 bases and J shed 14 bases, with 10 bases lying between them. Looked up from germline, CDR1 is GTSNPN and CDR2 is SVGIG (reference sequence). The CDR3 is 11 amino acids. The DNA of the CDR3 is TGTGCCTGGAGTCCCCAGACAACCCTCCACTTT. Protein product: CAWSPQTTLHF.

The J gene is TRBJ1-4, the V gene TRBV18, with 7 bases matching TRBD1. Germline V gives CDR1 KGHSH, CDR2 LQKENI. V lost 3 bases to trimming and J lost 3 bases; unmatched junction nucleotides: 4. This CDR3 has 15 amino acids. CDR3 bases: TGTGCCAGCTCACCTCAGGGACAGCCTAATGAAAAACTGTTTTTT. It yields the protein CASSPQGQPNEKLFF.

The V call is TRBV29-1, the J call TRBJ1-2, with 8 bases aligning to TRBD1. The trim removed 6 bases at V and 0 bases at J, leaving 6 bases unmatched. Germline V CDR1 and CDR2: SQVTM, ANQGSEA. The CDR3 sequence is 14 residues long. The CDR3, as DNA: TGCAGCGTGCTGACAGGGGAAACTAACTATGGCTACACCTTC. Its protein product is CSVLTGETNYGYTF.

Concerning this clone itself: Other DNA sequences of this sample code for an identical CDR3. V and J are TRBV30 and TRBJ2-3; no firm D call. Germline CDR1 and CDR2: GTSNPN and SVGIG (reference sequence). The CDR3 covers 12 residues. With 2 bases removed from V and 6 bases from J, the gap between germline ends came to 9 bases. CDR3 nucleotides: TGTGCCTGGAGTACAACCGGGGATACGCAGTATTTT. Translating it yields CAWSTTGDTQYF.

This chain connects TRBV4-3 to TRBJ2-3, with 7 bases that match TRBD1. CDR3 length: 16 amino acids. V lost 0 bases and J lost 4; bases outside the gene matches: 7. CDR1 is LGHNA and CDR2 is YSLEER in the germline V gene. Here the CDR3 reads CASSQDLQGIPDTQYF. The CDR3 DNA follows: TGCGCCAGCAGCCAAGATCTACAGGGGATCCCAGATACGCAGTATTTT.

V usage is TRBV3-1 (or the pseudogene TRBV3-2) and J usage is TRBJ1-3; unclear D gene. V was trimmed by 7 bases and J by 4 bases, leaving 14 bases between them. The CDR3 sequence is 14 residues long. Germline CDR1 reads LGHDT; CDR2 reads YNNKEL (reference sequence). The CDR3 DNA is TGTGCCAGCACCACTGGGCAAACCGGAAACACCATATATTTT. Its translation: CASTTGQTGNTIYF.

CDR3 in amino acids: CASSQERRNYGYTF. The CDR3 DNA reads TGCGCCAGCAGCCAAGAACGCAGGAACTATGGCTACACCTTC. V gene TRBV4-1 combines with J gene TRBJ1-2; no reliable D call. Trimming took off 0 bases at V and 2 bases at J, with 7 bases between the two ends. The V gene's germline CDR1 is MGHRA and CDR2 YSYEKL. This CDR3 is built from 14 residues.

The CDR3 sequence is CATSRDGGVGSYEQYF. CDR3 sequence (DNA): TGTGCCACCAGCAGAGATGGAGGGGTAGGTTCCTACGAGCAGTACTTC. The rearrangement uses TRBV15 and TRBJ2-7; tentatively, D is TRBD2 (6 bases). The CDR3 has 16 amino acids. Deletions cut 0 bases from V and 1 base from J, with 13 bases between. The germline V gene encodes CDR1 LNHNV and CDR2 YYDKDF (reference sequence).

This clone showed up just once. The chain uses TRBV11-3 and TRBJ2-5; 8 bases fit TRBD2. The length of the CDR3 is 13 residues. V trimming: 5 bases; J trimming: 8 bases; junction bases outside the gene matches: 7. Per germline, CDR1 SGHNT and CDR2 YENEEA. The chain's CDR3 is CASSPNSGATQYF. In DNA form, the CDR3 reads TGTGCCAGCAGCCCTAATAGCGGGGCCACCCAGTACTTC.

The chain couples TRBV5-1 to TRBJ2-3; 12 bases are a match to TRBD1. The germline CDR1 and CDR2 sequences are SGHRS and YFSETQ. V lost 4 bases, J lost 7 bases, and 10 bases stayed unmatched. The CDR3 runs 16 residues. CDR3 bases: TGCGCCAGCAGCCTAGGGACAGGGGGCGCGGGGAATACGCAGTATTTT. Translated, it gives CASSLGTGGAGNTQYF.

The chain carries TRBV9 and TRBJ2-3, with 7 bases aligning to TRBD2. Germline V lookup: CDR1 SGDLS, CDR2 YYNGEE. V trimming: 3 bases; J trimming: 2 bases; junction bases outside the gene matches: 9. The CDR3 has 16 residues. The CDR3 coding sequence is TGTGCCAGCAGCGCGAGCGGGAACCCTCCCACAGATACGCAGTATTTT. It is translated as CASSASGNPPTDTQYF.

The chain links TRBV5-6 to TRBJ1-5, with D perhaps TRBD1 (6 bases). This CDR3 is 13 amino acids long. The V and J ends lost 4 bases and 4 bases respectively, with 9 bases between them. CDR1 and CDR2 (germline): SGHDT, YYEEEE. The CDR3 region is CASSPQGNQPQHF. CDR3 bases: TGTGCCAGCAGCCCACAGGGAAATCAGCCCCAGCATTTT.

V is TRBV5-6 and J is TRBJ1-2; D gene unclear. The V end lost 1 base, the J end lost 2 bases, and 9 bases lay between the germline ends. Germline-derived CDR1 and CDR2 are SGHDT and YYEEEE. This CDR3 is 14 amino acids long. CDR3 amino acids: CASSLHAQNYGYTF. CDR3 nucleotide sequence: TGTGCCAGCAGCTTGCACGCACAGAACTATGGCTACACCTTC. The full variable domain, completed using reference TRBV5-6 and TRBJ1-2, is DAGVTQSPTHLIKTRGQQVTLRCSPKSGHDTVSWYQQALGQGPQFIFQYYEEEERQRGNFPDRFSGHQFPNYSSELNVNALLLGDSALYLCASSLHAQNYGYTFGSGTRLTVV.

The chain links TRBV15 to TRBJ1-5; D possibly corresponds to TRBD1 (6 bases). CDR3 length equals 14 residues. Deletions cut 1 base from V and 4 bases from J, with 8 bases between. Germline values: CDR1 LNHNV, CDR2 YYDKDF (reference sequence). CDR3 sequence: CATSRGQGNQPQHF. The DNA of the CDR3 is TGTGCCACCAGCAGAGGCCAGGGGAATCAGCCCCAGCATTTT.

The table lists this clone with a few counts. V and J are TRBV4-3 and TRBJ1-2; possible D gene TRBD1, 6 bases. Looked up from germline, CDR1 is LGHNA and CDR2 is YSLEER. CDR3 length: 14 residues. Trimming stripped 4 bases from V and 4 bases from J, with 13 bases between. CDR3 bases: TGCGCCAGCAGCCCTCGGACAGACGGCTATGGCTACACCTTC. Protein sequence: CASSPRTDGYGYTF.

V and J are TRBV4-1 and TRBJ1-1; 10 nucleotides line up with TRBD1. The CDR3 contains 15 residues. Germline V gives CDR1 MGHRA, CDR2 YSYEKL. The V gene end was trimmed by 1 base and the J gene end by 5 bases; junction bases not matched to a gene: 4. The CDR3 loop is CASSQVWTGGTEAFF. The CDR3 DNA reads as TGCGCCAGCAGCCAAGTCTGGACAGGGGGTACTGAAGCTTTCTTT.

The gene calls are TRBV27 and TRBJ2-1; D is uncertain. The germline V and J ends were trimmed by 6 bases and 2 bases, with 14 bases remaining between them. The CDR3 covers 15 residues. Germline CDR1 is MNHEY and CDR2 is SMNVEV (reference sequence). CDR3 sequence (DNA): TGTGCCAGCAGCCCCACCGGGTACGCCTACAATGAGCAGTTCTTC. This gives the protein CASSPTGYAYNEQFF.

The rearrangement links TRBV6-1 to TRBJ2-5, with D tentatively TRBD2 (5 bases). The CDR3 length is 13 residues. The germline V gene has CDR1 MNHNS and CDR2 SASEGT. V gave up 3 bases and J gave up 4 bases, with 9 bases separating them. The CDR3: CASSDDYGETQYF. CDR3 DNA: TGTGCCAGCAGTGATGACTATGGAGAGACCCAGTACTTC.

This clone has only one observation. The rearrangement uses TRBV6-1 and TRBJ2-1; 12 positions agree with TRBD2. V lost 2 bases, J lost 2 bases, and 1 base stayed unmatched. The CDR3 covers 16 residues. Germline V gene lookup returns CDR1 MNHNS and CDR2 SASEGT. Written as DNA, the CDR3 is TGTGCCAGCAGTGAAACTAGCGGGGGGCCCTACAATGAGCAGTTCTTC. Amino acid sequence: CASSETSGGPYNEQFF.

The chain employs TRBV27 and TRBJ2-7; the D is unclear. The CDR3 has 14 amino acids. Germline CDR1 and CDR2: MNHEY and SMNVEV (reference sequence). Trimming took off 3 bases at V and 3 bases at J, with 12 bases between the two ends. CDR3: CASSFTQDFYEQYF. The CDR3 DNA follows: TGTGCCAGCAGTTTTACGCAGGATTTCTACGAGCAGTACTTC.

V is TRBV7-9 and J is TRBJ1-6; TRBD1 agrees at 7 bases. With 4 bases clipped from V and 7 bases from J, the junction kept 4 bases outside the gene matches. Germline loops: CDR1 SEHNR, CDR2 FQNEAQ (reference sequence). The CDR3 runs to 14 residues. The CDR3 coding sequence is TGTGCCAGCAGCTGGGACAGCTCCAATTCACCCCTCCACTTT. Residues: CASSWDSSNSPLHF.